Sequencing of this TCR beta chain was carried out in a study of cytomegalovirus exposure and HLA in healthy donors. At the level of the study: From 190 million or so T cells, an earlier analysis saw 120 million or so unique TCR beta sequences. Early on, a data release was issued that held roughly 80 million unique TCRs from HLA-typed donors. Whole-study results and caveats: Researchers counted 180 or so TCR beta chains as cytomegalovirus-associated. In a later analysis, CMV-associated beta chains were mostly HLA-associated, it appeared.

This PCR relied on a set of 60 Vbeta primers and 13 Jbeta primers. Using immunoSEQ multiplex PCR, the repertoire was profiled, and TCRdb retains in-frame clones only, with some absent. This table holds roughly 170,000 clones, around 77% found once. With regard to this clone: As yet, its antigen is unknown.

The trim removed 0 bases at V and 1 base at J, leaving 3 bases unmatched. Germline CDR1 reads SGHNT; CDR2 reads YYREEE (reference sequence). The length of the CDR3 is 16 residues. This TCR was recovered from a woman younger than 45 in good health and CMV-seronegative. V gene TRBV5-4 combines with J gene TRBJ1-2, with 10 bases matching TRBD1. Material: PBMCs. The CDR3 spells CASSLGWTGGNYGYTF. CDR3 bases: TGTGCCAGCAGCTTGGGGTGGACAGGGGGTAACTATGGCTACACCTTC.